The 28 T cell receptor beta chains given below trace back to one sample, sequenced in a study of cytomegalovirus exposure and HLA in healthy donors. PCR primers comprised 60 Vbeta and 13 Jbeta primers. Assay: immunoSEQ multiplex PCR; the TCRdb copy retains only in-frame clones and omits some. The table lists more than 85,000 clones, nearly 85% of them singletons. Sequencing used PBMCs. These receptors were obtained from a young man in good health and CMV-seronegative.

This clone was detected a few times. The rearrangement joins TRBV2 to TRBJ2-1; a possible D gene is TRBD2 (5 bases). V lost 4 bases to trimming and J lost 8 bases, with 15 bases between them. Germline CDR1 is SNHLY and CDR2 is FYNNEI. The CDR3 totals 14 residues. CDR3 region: CASSVYRGIDEQFF. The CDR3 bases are TGTGCCAGCAGTGTTTACCGGGGTATCGATGAGCAGTTCTTC.

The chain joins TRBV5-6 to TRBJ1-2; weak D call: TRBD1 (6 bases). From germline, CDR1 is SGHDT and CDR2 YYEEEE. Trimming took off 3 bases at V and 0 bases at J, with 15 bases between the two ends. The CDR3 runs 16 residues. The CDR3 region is CASSSSGGGPNYGYTF. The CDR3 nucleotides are TGTGCCAGCAGCTCCTCCGGGGGGGGGCCTAACTATGGCTACACCTTC.

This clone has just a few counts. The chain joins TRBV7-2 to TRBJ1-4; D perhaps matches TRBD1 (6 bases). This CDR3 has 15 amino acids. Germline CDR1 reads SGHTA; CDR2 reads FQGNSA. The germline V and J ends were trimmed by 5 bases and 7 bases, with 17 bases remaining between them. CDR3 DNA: TGTGCCAGCAGCCCGGGGACAAATTGGGGTGAAAAACTGTTTTTT. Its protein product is CASSPGTNWGEKLFF.

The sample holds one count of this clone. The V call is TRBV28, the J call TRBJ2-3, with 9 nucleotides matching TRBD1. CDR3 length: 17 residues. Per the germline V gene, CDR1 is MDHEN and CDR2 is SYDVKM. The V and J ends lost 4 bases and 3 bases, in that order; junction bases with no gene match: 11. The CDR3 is CASSSLPRDRATDTQYF. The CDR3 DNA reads TGTGCCAGCAGTTCACTACCCCGGGACAGGGCTACAGATACGCAGTATTTT.

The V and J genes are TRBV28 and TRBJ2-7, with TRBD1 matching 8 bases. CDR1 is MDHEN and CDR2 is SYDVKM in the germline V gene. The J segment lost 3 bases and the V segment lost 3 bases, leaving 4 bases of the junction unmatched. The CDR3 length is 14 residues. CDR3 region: CASSLGQAIYEQYF. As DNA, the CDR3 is TGTGCCAGCAGTTTGGGACAGGCCATCTACGAGCAGTACTTC.

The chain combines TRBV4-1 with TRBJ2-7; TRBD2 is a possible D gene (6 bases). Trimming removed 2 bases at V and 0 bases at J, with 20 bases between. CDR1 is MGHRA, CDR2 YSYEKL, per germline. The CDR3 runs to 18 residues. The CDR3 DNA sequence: TGCGCCAGCAGCCAAAAAGCGGAGGGGAGAATGTACTCCTACGAGCAGTACTTC. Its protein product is CASSQKAEGRMYSYEQYF.

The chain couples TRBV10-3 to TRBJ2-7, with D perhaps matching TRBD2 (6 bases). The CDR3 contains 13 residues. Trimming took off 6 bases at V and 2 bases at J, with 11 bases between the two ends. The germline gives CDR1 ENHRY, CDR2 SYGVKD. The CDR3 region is CAIREGLTYEQYF. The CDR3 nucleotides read TGTGCCATCAGGGAGGGCTTAACCTACGAGCAGTACTTC.

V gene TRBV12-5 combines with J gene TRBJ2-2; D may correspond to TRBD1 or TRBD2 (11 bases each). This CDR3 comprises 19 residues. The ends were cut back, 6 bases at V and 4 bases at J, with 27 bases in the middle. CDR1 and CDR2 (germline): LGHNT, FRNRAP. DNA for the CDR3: TGTGCTAGTGGGGACAGGGGGCCTGGACTAGCGGGTATCACCGGGGAGCTGTTTTTT. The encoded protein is CASGDRGPGLAGITGELFF.

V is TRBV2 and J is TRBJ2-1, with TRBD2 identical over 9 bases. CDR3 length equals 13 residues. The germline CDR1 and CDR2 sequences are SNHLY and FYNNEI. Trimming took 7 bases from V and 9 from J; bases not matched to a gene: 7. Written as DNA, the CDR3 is TGTGCCAGCAAAACAGGGACTAGCACTGAGCAGTTCTTC. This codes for CASKTGTSTEQFF.

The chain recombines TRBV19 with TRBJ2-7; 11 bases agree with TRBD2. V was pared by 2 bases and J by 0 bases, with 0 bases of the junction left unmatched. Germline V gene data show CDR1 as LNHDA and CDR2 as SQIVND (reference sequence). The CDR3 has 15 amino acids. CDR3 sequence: CASSITSGSSYEQYF. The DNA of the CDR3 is TGTGCCAGTAGTATAACTAGCGGGAGCTCCTACGAGCAGTACTTC.

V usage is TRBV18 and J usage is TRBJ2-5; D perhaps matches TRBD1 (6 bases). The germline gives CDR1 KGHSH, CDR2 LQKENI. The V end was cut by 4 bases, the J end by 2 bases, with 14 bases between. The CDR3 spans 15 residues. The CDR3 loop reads CASSRDTHGQETQYF. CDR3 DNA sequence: TGTGCCAGCTCACGGGACACCCATGGTCAAGAGACCCAGTACTTC. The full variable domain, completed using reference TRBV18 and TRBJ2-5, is NAGVMQNPRHLVRRRGQEARLRCSPMKGHSHVYWYRQLPEEGLKFMVYLQKENIIDESGMPKERFSAEFPKEGPSILRIQQVVRGDSAAYFCASSRDTHGQETQYFGPGTRLLVL.

The CDR3 protein is CASSLTWAGDGKLFF. In nucleotides, the CDR3 is TGTGCCAGCAGTTTAACTTGGGCGGGGGATGGAAAACTGTTTTTT. V gene TRBV27 combines with J gene TRBJ1-4, with D possibly matching TRBD1 (5 bases). In germline, CDR1 is MNHEY, CDR2 SMNVEV (reference sequence). This CDR3 has 15 amino acids. The ends were cut back, 2 bases at V and 10 bases at J, with 17 bases in the middle.

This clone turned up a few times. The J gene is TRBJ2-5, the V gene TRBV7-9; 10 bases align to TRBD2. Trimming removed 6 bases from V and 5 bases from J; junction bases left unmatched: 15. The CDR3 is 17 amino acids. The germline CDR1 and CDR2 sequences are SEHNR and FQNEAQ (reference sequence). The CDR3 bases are TGTGCCAGCAGTCCAGCGTTGTCTAGCGGGAGAAGTGAGACCCAGTACTTC. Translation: CASSPALSSGRSETQYF.

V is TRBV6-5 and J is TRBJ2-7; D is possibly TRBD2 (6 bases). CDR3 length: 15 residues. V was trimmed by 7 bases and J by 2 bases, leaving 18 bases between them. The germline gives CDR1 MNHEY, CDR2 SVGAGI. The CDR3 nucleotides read TGTGCCAGCACCTCCGTCTCGGGAGCCACCTACGAGCAGTACTTC. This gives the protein CASTSVSGATYEQYF.

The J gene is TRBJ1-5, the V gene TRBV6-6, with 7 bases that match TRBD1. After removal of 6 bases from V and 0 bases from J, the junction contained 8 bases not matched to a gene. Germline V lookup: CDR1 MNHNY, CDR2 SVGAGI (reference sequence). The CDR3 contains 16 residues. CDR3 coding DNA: TGTGCCAGCAGCCCTGACAGGGCGAATAGCAATCAGCCCCAGCATTTT. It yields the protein CASSPDRANSNQPQHF.

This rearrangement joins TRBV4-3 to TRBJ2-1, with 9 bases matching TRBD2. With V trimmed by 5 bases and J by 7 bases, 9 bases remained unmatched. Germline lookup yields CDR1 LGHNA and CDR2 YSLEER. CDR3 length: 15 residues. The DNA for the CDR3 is TGCGCCAGCAGCACGAGACTAGCGGAGGAGAATGAGCAGTTCTTC. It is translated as CASSTRLAEENEQFF.

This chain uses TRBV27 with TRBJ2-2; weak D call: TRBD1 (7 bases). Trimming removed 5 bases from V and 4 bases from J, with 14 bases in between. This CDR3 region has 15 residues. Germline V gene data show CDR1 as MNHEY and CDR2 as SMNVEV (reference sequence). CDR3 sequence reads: CASSTTGRSTGELFF. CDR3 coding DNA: TGTGCCAGCAGTACGACAGGGAGGTCCACCGGGGAGCTGTTTTTT.

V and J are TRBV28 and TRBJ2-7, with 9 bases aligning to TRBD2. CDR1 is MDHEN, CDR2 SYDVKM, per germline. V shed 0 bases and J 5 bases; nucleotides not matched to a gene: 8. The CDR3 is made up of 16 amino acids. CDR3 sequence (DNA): TGTGCCAGCAGTTTATGGGGAGCGGGAGGAGGGGACGAGCAGTACTTC. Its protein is CASSLWGAGGGDEQYF.

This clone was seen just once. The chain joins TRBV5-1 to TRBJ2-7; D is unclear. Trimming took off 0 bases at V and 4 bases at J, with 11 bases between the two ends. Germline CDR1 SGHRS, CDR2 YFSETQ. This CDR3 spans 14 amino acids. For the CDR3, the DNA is TGCGCCAGCAGCTTGGCTCCCGGAGCGTACGAGCAGTACTTC. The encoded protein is CASSLAPGAYEQYF.

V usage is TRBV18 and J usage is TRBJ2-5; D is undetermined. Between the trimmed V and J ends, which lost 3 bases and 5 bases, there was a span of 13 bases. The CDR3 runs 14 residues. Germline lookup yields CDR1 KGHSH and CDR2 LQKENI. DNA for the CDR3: TGTGCCAGCTCACCGAGTAGAGGAGTTGAGACCCAGTACTTC. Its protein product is CASSPSRGVETQYF.

The CDR3 loop is CASSQDQGYTEAFF. The DNA of the CDR3 is TGCGCCAGCAGCCAAGATCAGGGGTACACTGAAGCTTTCTTT. V gene TRBV4-3 combines with J gene TRBJ1-1, with D tentatively TRBD1 (6 bases). The germline V gene has CDR1 LGHNA and CDR2 YSLEER. Deletions cut 0 bases from V and 3 bases from J, with 8 bases between. The CDR3 loop spans 14 amino acids.

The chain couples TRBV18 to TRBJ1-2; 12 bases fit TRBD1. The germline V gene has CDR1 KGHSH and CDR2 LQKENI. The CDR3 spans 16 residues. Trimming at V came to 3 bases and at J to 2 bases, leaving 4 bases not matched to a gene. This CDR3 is CASSPRGTGGNYGYTF. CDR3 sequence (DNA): TGTGCCAGCTCACCCCGGGGGACAGGGGGCAACTATGGCTACACCTTC.

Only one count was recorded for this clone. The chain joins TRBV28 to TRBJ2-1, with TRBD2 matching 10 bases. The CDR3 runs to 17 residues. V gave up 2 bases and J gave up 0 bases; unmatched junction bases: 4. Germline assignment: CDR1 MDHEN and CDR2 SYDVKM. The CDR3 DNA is TGTGCCAGCAGTTTAGGGCTAGCGGGGGCCTCCTACAATGAGCAGTTCTTC. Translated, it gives CASSLGLAGASYNEQFF.

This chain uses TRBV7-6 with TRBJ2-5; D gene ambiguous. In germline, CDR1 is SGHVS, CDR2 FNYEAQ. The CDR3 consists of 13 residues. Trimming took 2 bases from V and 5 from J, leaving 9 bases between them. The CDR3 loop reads CASSLRLRETQYF. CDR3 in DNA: TGTGCCAGCAGCTTACGGCTGAGGGAGACCCAGTACTTC.

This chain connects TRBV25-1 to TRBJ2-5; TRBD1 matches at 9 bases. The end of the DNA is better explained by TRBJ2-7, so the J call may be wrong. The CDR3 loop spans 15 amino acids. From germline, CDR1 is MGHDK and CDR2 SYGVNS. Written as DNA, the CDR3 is TGTGCCAGCAGTGATCGAGGGACAGGGCCCTACGAGCAGTACTTC. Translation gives CASSDRGTGPYEQYF.

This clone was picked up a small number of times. The CDR3 region is CASSPRDTNTEAFF. As DNA, the CDR3 is TGTGCCAGCAGCCCTCGGGACACCAACACTGAAGCTTTCTTT. The J gene is TRBJ1-1, the V gene TRBV7-2; D may be TRBD1 (6 bases). CDR1 is SGHTA and CDR2 is FQGNSA in the germline V gene. V was trimmed by 5 bases and J by 2 bases, leaving 12 bases between them. The CDR3 runs 14 residues. The complete variable domain, with remaining parts taken from reference TRBV7-2 and TRBJ1-1, reads GAGVSQSPSNKVTEKGKDVELRCDPISGHTALYWYRQSLGQGLEFLIYFQGNSAPDKSGLPSDRFSAERTGGSVSTLTIQRTQQEDSAVYLCASSPRDTNTEAFFGQGTRLTVV.

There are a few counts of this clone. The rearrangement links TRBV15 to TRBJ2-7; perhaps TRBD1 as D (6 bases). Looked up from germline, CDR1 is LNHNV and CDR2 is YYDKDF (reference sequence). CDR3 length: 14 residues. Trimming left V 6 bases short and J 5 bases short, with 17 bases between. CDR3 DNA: TGTGCCACCAGGAAAGATACAGGGTACCACGAGCAGTACTTC. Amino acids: CATRKDTGYHEQYF.

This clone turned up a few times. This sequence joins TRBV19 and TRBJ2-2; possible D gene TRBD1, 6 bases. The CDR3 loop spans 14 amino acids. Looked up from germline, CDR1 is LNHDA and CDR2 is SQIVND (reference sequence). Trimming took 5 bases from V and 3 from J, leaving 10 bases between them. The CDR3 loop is CASSAGADTGELFF. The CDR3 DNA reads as TGTGCCAGTAGTGCAGGGGCGGACACCGGGGAGCTGTTTTTT.